The rows below give T cell receptor beta chains drawn from one sample of a study of blood T cell repertoires in COVID-19. Libraries were prepared by immunoSEQ multiplex PCR; TCRdb keeps only in-frame clonotypes and omits some of them. The table lists about 260,000 clones, 75% to 90% of them singletons, with 10% to 13% in the top ten. The sequenced sample was peripheral blood. These receptor sequences come from a woman in her sixties or seventies with COVID-19, enrolled during active disease. The CDR3 runs from the conserved cysteine through the conserved F or W.

V: TRBV7-9; J: TRBJ1-2; CDR3: CATRRQEIFDGYTF
V: TRBV11-3; J: TRBJ1-1; CDR3: CASSVRSPGVGDTEAFF
V: TRBV6-5; J: TRBJ1-2; CDR3: CASSPSLNYGYTF
V: TRBV5-1; J: TRBJ1-4; CDR3: CASRRGSTNEKLFF
V: TRBV30; J: TRBJ2-4; CDR3: CAWSAGAKNIQYF
V: TRBV21-1; J: TRBJ1-1; CDR3: CASKWGKQVTEAFF
V: TRBV25-1; J: TRBJ1-2; CDR3: CASSEPGQGYGYTF
V: TRBV15; J: TRBJ2-2; CDR3: CATRKTGSGELFF
V: TRBV9; J: TRBJ2-5; CDR3: CASSVGLREVLETQYF
V: TRBV20-1; J: TRBJ1-1; CDR3: CSASRGWDTEAFF
V: TRBV28; J: TRBJ2-2; CDR3: CASSPGGISGSLGELFF
V: TRBV3-1/TRBV3-2; J: TRBJ2-4; CDR3: CASSPSGSFDIQYF
V: TRBV6-2/TRBV6-3; J: TRBJ2-1; CDR3: CASSYLSSYNEQFF
V: TRBV19; J: TRBJ1-1; CDR3: CASSILTNTEAFF
V: TRBV1; J: TRBJ2-7; CDR3: CTSSQRKKPGQGALDEQYF
V: TRBV5-1; J: TRBJ1-3; CDR3: CASRSGNTIYF
V: TRBV5-4; J: TRBJ1-2; CDR3: CASSLVRDGYGYTF
V: TRBV7-3; J: TRBJ2-7; CDR3: CASSLAGQGDEQYF
V: TRBV6-4; J: TRBJ1-4; CDR3: CASSDLGQGRSKLFF
V: TRBV18; J: TRBJ2-3; CDR3: CASSPQEPSTDTQYF
V: TRBV2; J: TRBJ2-7; CDR3: CASSEEQGAYEQYF
V: TRBV30; J: TRBJ2-7; CDR3: CALREGSPHEQYF
V: TRBV7-2; J: TRBJ2-1; CDR3: CASRRTAYNEQFF
V: TRBV5-1; J: TRBJ2-2; CDR3: CASSPVNTGELFF
V: TRBV11-2; J: TRBJ2-3; CDR3: CASTAGGPTDTQYF
V: TRBV5-1; J: TRBJ2-1; CDR3: CASSLQPLAGGDEQFF
V: TRBV5-1; J: TRBJ2-1; CDR3: CASSLEQGYEQFF
V: TRBV6-1; J: TRBJ2-5; CDR3: CASSDTTGPQETQYF
V: TRBV15; J: TRBJ2-1; CDR3: CATSRDAPQVDEQFF
V: TRBV6-6; J: TRBJ1-2; CDR3: CASSYPTGGNGYTF
V: TRBV11-2; J: TRBJ2-3; CDR3: CASSFGTSGRATDTQYF
V: TRBV24-1; J: TRBJ2-2; CDR3: CATSDLRQGIGELFF
V: TRBV6-2/TRBV6-3; J: TRBJ1-1; CDR3: CASSYSYSRLLMNTEAFF
V: TRBV6-6; J: TRBJ2-7; CDR3: CASSPDSTSYEQYF
V: TRBV6-4; J: TRBJ2-2; CDR3: CASSETSGSPGELFF
V: TRBV27; J: TRBJ1-2; CDR3: CASSPPGQGAGGYTF
V: TRBV28; J: TRBJ2-7; CDR3: CASSLPGTGSSYEQYF
V: TRBV29-1; J: TRBJ2-3; CDR3: CSVFGLNTDTQYF
V: TRBV5-1; J: TRBJ1-6; CDR3: CASSLSAGVNSPLHF
V: TRBV9; J: TRBJ2-5; CDR3: CASERGGGETQYF
V: TRBV15; J: TRBJ2-7; CDR3: CATSNDRSSRSYEQYF
V: TRBV4-2; J: TRBJ2-7; CDR3: CASSQGSYEQYF
V: TRBV5-5; J: TRBJ1-4; CDR3: CASSLYTAATNEKLFF
V: TRBV6-1; J: TRBJ2-7; CDR3: CASSEGQVTYEQYF
V: TRBV10-3; J: TRBJ2-5; CDR3: CAISDRRAQETQYF